This TCR beta chain was retrieved from a study of blood T cell repertoires in COVID-19 (dated by TCRdb to about 2020). For context, the study as a whole: Collaborator samples came from the United States, Italy and Spain and covered acute and convalescent phases of COVID-19. The sample metadata nearly always contained a de-identified subject ID, COVID-19 status, age in years and sex. The repertoires were released in a freely available public database intended as a resource for research on the immune response to SARS-CoV-2. Where HLA class I and class II types were available, the types were taken from metadata supplied by the sample provider, not from assay-based typing. The material from the prospective study consisted of cDNA or gDNA derived from T cells, B-cell-depleted T cells, or PBMCs. The samples were drawn from the first 160 participants of the ongoing ImmuneRACE study and from 950 to 1,500 subjects provided by 6 global collaborators. Deeply sampled blood TCRbeta repertoires from subjects exposed to, actively infected with, or recovered from COVID-19 were included in the dataset. Results the study describes overall, beyond this receptor: How much clinical and demographic metadata was included differed by source and by participant, and the metadata was provided uncurated.

Each collaborating institution followed its own protocols to collect whole blood in K2EDTA tubes. For TCRbeta analysis, collaborator samples were shipped as frozen whole blood, as isolated PBMCs, or as DNA extracted from either sample type. TCRbeta CDR3 regions were amplified from genomic DNA by means of the immunoSEQ Assay, a bias-controlled multiplex PCR. In the authors' own workflow: The number of nucleated cells in each sample was estimated by amplification of reference gene primers within the assay. To quantify the absolute abundance of each unique TCRbeta CDR3 rearrangement, sequence reads were collapsed and filtered. For each sample, productive Simpson clonality was calculated as the square root of Simpson's diversity index over productive rearrangements. In its TCRdb copy, this immuneACCESS table keeps in-frame sequences only and misses some clones. Where compared with another copy, unresolved V genes explain less than half of these, and the others have no known cause. V and J calls and clone size are given by that table; D and trimming were obtained from the DNA. A total of 150,000 to 200,000 clones appear in this sample, 87% of them only once. The top ten hold approximately 4% of the sample.

Details on this clone: Its antigen is still unknown. The sample holds no much larger clone one base away, and base qualities are not on file.

Ends trimmed: V by 0 bases, J by 8 bases; bases unmatched to a gene: 3. The germline V gene encodes CDR1 SGDLS and CDR2 YYNGEE. From the cysteine through the phenylalanine, the CDR3 covers 15 amino acids. CDR3 DNA only is kept here, 45 bases in frame from base 1. This receptor chain uses TRBV9 and TRBJ2-1; the central 12 bases match TRBD2. The source material was peripheral blood. The clonotype originates from a man between 18 and 29 years old with active or convalescent COVID-19. The DNA reads TGTGCCAGCAGCGTAGCACTAGCGGGAGGAGATGAGCAGTTCTTC. Its protein is CASSVALAGGDEQFF.